The 10 T cell receptor beta chains below were found in one sample sequenced in a study of cytomegalovirus exposure and HLA in healthy donors. Primers: 60 Vbeta forward and 13 Jbeta reverse. Assay: immunoSEQ multiplex PCR; the TCRdb copy retains only in-frame clones and omits some. The data show about 190,000 clones, roughly 80% seen once. Sequencing was performed on PBMCs. These receptors were obtained from a woman aged 45-65 years in good health and CMV-seropositive.

This chain joins TRBV10-3 and TRBJ1-5, with TRBD1 identical over 8 bases. V trimming: 10 bases; J trimming: 0 bases; junction bases outside the gene matches: 11. The CDR3 covers 16 residues. Per the germline V gene, CDR1 is ENHRY and CDR2 is SYGVKD. CDR3 sequence: CATLDGQGYSNQPQHF. CDR3 in DNA: TGTGCCACCCTAGATGGACAGGGCTATAGCAATCAGCCCCAGCATTTT.

This clone was seen a handful of times. This chain uses TRBV19 with TRBJ2-6; D perhaps matches TRBD1 (6 bases). Trimming took off 1 base at V and 2 bases at J, with 9 bases between the two ends. Germline V gene lookup returns CDR1 LNHDA and CDR2 SQIVND (reference sequence). This CDR3 has 16 residues. The CDR3 bases are TGTGCCAGTAGTATAGCAGGGGTGGCTGGGGCCAACGTCCTGACTTTC. This translates into CASSIAGVAGANVLTF.

Concerning this clone: At one boundary the junction diverges from the germline segment, which might be a read error. The CDR3: CSSPDGYTF. CDR3 sequence (DNA): TGTTCCAGCCCAGATGGCTACACCTTC. The chain carries TRBV7-9 and TRBJ1-2; unclear D gene. This CDR3 comprises 9 residues. The germline gives CDR1 SEHNR, CDR2 FQNEAQ (reference sequence).

The V call is TRBV10-3, the J call TRBJ2-5; D may be TRBD1 (6 bases). Germline V gene lookup returns CDR1 ENHRY and CDR2 SYGVKD. CDR3 length equals 17 residues. V was cut by 0 bases and J by 4 bases, with 18 bases left in between. The CDR3 loop reads CAISESRTVSLGETQYF. As DNA, the CDR3 is TGTGCCATCAGTGAGTCAAGGACAGTGAGCCTCGGAGAGACCCAGTACTTC.

This chain connects TRBV6-6 to TRBJ2-7, with D tentatively TRBD1 (7 bases). The germline gives CDR1 MNHNY, CDR2 SVGAGI (reference sequence). V shed 3 bases and J shed 2 bases, with 17 bases lying between them. The CDR3 has 16 residues. The chain's CDR3 is CASSYDSGGKTYEQYF. The CDR3 nucleotides read TGTGCCAGCAGTTATGACTCAGGGGGGAAAACCTACGAGCAGTACTTC.

The chain uses TRBV6-5 and TRBJ2-7; no reliable D call. CDR1 is MNHEY and CDR2 is SVGAGI in the germline V gene. Trimming pared 8 bases from V and 3 bases from J, leaving 20 bases between. CDR3 length equals 15 residues. DNA of the CDR3: TGTGCCAGCCAAAACTTCCGAGGTGGCGACTACGAGCAGTACTTC. This gives the protein CASQNFRGGDYEQYF.

This rearrangement joins TRBV6-6 to TRBJ2-1; 8 nucleotides match TRBD1. Germline CDR1 reads MNHNY; CDR2 reads SVGAGI (reference sequence). Trimming removed 5 bases from V and 6 bases from J; junction bases left unmatched: 6. CDR3 size: 14 residues. DNA for the CDR3: TGTGCCAGCAGTCCCGCGACAGGGGTCAATGAGCAGTTCTTC. It encodes CASSPATGVNEQFF.

The chain links TRBV9 to TRBJ2-2; no reliable D call. Germline V CDR1 and CDR2: SGDLS, YYNGEE. The V end was cut by 3 bases, the J end by 8 bases, with 11 bases between. The CDR3 sequence is 13 residues long. This CDR3 reads CASSAPPVGELFF. CDR3 nucleotides: TGTGCCAGCAGCGCACCCCCAGTAGGGGAGCTGTTTTTT.

This clone has a single count. The CDR3 region is CASSSRGEGSGRNEQFF. The CDR3 nucleotides read TGTGCCAGCAGTTCCCGAGGGGAGGGGTCGGGGAGGAATGAGCAGTTCTTC. The chain joins TRBV27 to TRBJ2-1; TRBD2 matches 7 bases. Germline V lookup: CDR1 MNHEY, CDR2 SMNVEV (reference sequence). The length of the CDR3 is 17 residues. Trimming removed 4 bases from V and 7 bases from J; junction bases left unmatched: 16.

Details on this clone: This sample includes further DNA sequences coding for the same CDR3. The chain employs TRBV5-1 and TRBJ2-7; TRBD1 is a possible D gene (6 bases). The CDR3 contains 15 residues. The V end lost 0 bases, the J end lost 0 bases, and 10 bases lay between the germline ends. CDR1 is SGHRS and CDR2 is YFSETQ in the germline V gene. DNA of the CDR3: TGCGCCAGCAGCTTGGGACAGGCGAGCTCCTACGAGCAGTACTTC. It specifies CASSLGQASSYEQYF.